This T cell receptor beta chain was profiled in a study of blood T cell repertoires in COVID-19 (TCRdb year 2020). As for the study more broadly: Samples from collaborators originated in the United States, Italy and Spain and spanned both the acute and convalescent phases of COVID-19. The prospective study material was composed of cDNA or gDNA derived from T cells, B-cell-depleted T cells, or PBMCs. The dataset comprised deeply sampled blood TCRbeta repertoires from subjects exposed to, actively infected with, or recovered from COVID-19. The repertoires were released in a freely available public database intended as a resource for research on the immune response to SARS-CoV-2. The samples were drawn from the first 160 participants of the ongoing ImmuneRACE study and from 950 to 1,500 subjects provided by 6 global collaborators. A de-identified subject ID, COVID-19 status, age in years and sex were almost always included in the sample metadata. Where available, HLA class I and class II types were obtained from metadata supplied by the sample provider rather than from assay-based typing.

In the prospective study, participants were roughly 18 to 100 years old, resided in approximately 22 geographic areas of the United States, and were enrolled through a virtual design. To assign participants to cohorts, the prospective study relied on clinical history that participants themselves reported in a screening survey and a study questionnaire. In the prospective study, mobile phlebotomists collected whole blood, serum and a nasopharyngeal or oropharyngeal swab from each participant. Over a roughly 2-month period, participants in the prospective study had the option of providing additional blood draws and questionnaires. Before DNA extraction, blood samples from the prospective study were shipped at room temperature or frozen. The germline V gene (reference sequence) sets CDR1 to SEHNR and CDR2 to FQNEAQ. Taken from cysteine to phenylalanine, the CDR3 has 14 residues. The entry retains the CDR3 DNA only, 42 bases that are in frame from base 1. Trimming accounts for 8 bases at V and 3 bases at J, while the number of junction bases matched to no gene is 10.

As concerns this clone: The antigen this receptor binds is unknown. Base qualities are not at hand, and no much larger clone is one base apart.

The immunoSEQ Assay, a bias-controlled multiplex PCR, was used to amplify TCRbeta CDR3 regions from genomic DNA. As for the original processing: The number of nucleated cells in each sample was estimated from the amplification of reference gene primers within the assay. To quantify the absolute abundance of each unique TCRbeta CDR3 rearrangement, sequence reads were collapsed and filtered. For each sample, productive Simpson clonality was calculated by taking the square root of Simpson's diversity index across productive rearrangements. The table comes from immuneACCESS by way of TCRdb, which keeps in-frame sequences with V and J called. Part of the clones is missing from these tables; in studies checked, under half for an unresolved V gene and the rest for unknown reasons. The DNA gave D and trimming, while V, J and clone size come from that table. The sample data list approximately 150,000 clones, and more than 85% of these were observed just once. In total, the top ten clones hold 1% to 1.5% of the sample.

General study outcomes and caveats: The amount of clinical and demographic metadata varied by source and participant and was provided uncurated.

The sequence links TRBV7-9 to TRBJ2-7; 7 central nucleotides agree with TRBD2. The receptor comes from a human donor with acute COVID-19. The donor label of this sample is uncertain. Material: PBMCs or T cells enriched from blood (not recorded which). The CDR3 region: CASARGLPRYEQYF. The bases read TGTGCCAGCGCTAGGGGACTACCTCGCTACGAGCAGTACTTC. This CDR3, with the reference TRBV7-9 and TRBJ2-7 proteins standing in past its ends, gives the full variable domain DTGVSQNPRHKITKRGQNVTFRCDPISEHNRLYWYRQTLGQGPEFLTYFQNEAQLEKSRLLSDRFSAERPKGSFSTLEIQRTEQGDSAMYLCASARGLPRYEQYFGPGTRLTVT.